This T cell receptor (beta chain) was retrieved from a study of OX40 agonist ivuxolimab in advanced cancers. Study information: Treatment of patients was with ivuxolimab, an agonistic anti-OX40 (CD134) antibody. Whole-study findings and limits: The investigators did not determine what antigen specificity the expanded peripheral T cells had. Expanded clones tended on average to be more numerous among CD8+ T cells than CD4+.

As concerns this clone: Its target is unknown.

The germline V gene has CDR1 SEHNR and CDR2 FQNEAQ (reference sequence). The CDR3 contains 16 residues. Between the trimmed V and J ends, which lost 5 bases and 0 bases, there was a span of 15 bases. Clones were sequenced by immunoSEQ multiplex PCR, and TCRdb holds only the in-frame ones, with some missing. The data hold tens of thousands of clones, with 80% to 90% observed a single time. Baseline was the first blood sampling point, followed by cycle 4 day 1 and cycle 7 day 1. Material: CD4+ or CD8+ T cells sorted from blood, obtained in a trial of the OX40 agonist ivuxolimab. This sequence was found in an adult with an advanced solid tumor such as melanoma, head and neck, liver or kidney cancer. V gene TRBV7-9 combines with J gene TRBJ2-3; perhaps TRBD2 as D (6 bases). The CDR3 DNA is TGTGCCAGCAGCCCACCATTTCGGGAGAGCACAGATACGCAGTATTTT. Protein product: CASSPPFRESTDTQYF.